The 11 T cell receptor beta chains in this list originate from one sample, sequenced in a study of vaccination effects on CD4 cells after COVID-19. The antigens of these receptors remain unknown. Antigen-specific CD4+ T cell clonotypes were called by their expansion after viral peptide-pool culture in ViraFEST. Having been cultured for approximately ten days, the cells underwent CD4+ T cell isolation. This individual contracted SARS-CoV-2 between March and December 2020, as verified by PCR. The assay was immunoSEQ multiplex PCR, and TCRdb's table has in-frame clones only and misses some. The table has about 70,000 clones, 73% seen once. Specimen: CD4+ T cells from PBMCs cultured with HIV peptides, collected before COVID-19 vaccination. The subset here: HIV-1 Nef peptide pool negative control/reference culture. The receptors here all came from a human donor who had a prior SARS-CoV-2 infection.

The chain is built from TRBV18 and TRBJ1-1; D gene ambiguous. V was clipped by 5 bases and J by 5 bases, with 12 bases between them. Germline values: CDR1 KGHSH, CDR2 LQKENI. The CDR3 loop spans 13 amino acids. The CDR3 loop reads CASSETVGTEAFF. The CDR3 DNA follows: TGTGCCAGCTCAGAGACTGTTGGGACTGAAGCTTTCTTT.

This clone was recorded a few times. The V call is TRBV7-2, the J call TRBJ2-1, with TRBD1 matching 12 bases. This CDR3 has 15 residues. V was clipped by 5 bases and J by 6 bases; unmatched bases: 5. Germline lookup yields CDR1 SGHTA and CDR2 FQGNSA. CDR3 sequence: CASSLWDRGLNEQFF. The CDR3 region has the DNA TGTGCCAGCAGCCTGTGGGACAGGGGGCTCAATGAGCAGTTCTTC.

The chain recombines TRBV6-6 with TRBJ2-1; the match to TRBD2 covers 7 bases. Germline V gives CDR1 MNHNY, CDR2 SVGAGI (reference sequence). V was clipped by 3 bases and J by 7 bases; unmatched bases: 9. CDR3 length: 15 residues. The CDR3 region has the DNA TGTGCCAGCAGTTATGGCGGGAGTTATGGGAATGAGCAGTTCTTC. The encoded protein is CASSYGGSYGNEQFF.

Of note for this clone: In the same sample, other DNA sequences code for this CDR3. The chain has TRBV29-1 and TRBJ2-5; the D gene is possibly TRBD2 (7 bases). The V gene's germline CDR1 is SQVTM and CDR2 ANQGSEA. V lost 2 bases to trimming and J lost 5 bases, with 12 bases between them. The CDR3 sequence is 13 residues long. The CDR3 DNA reads TGCAGCGTTGAAACGGGGGGCGGGGAGACCCAGTACTTC. Protein product: CSVETGGGETQYF.

Only one count was recorded for this clone. The chain combines TRBV7-2 with TRBJ1-3; D call uncertain. The CDR3 extends over 17 amino acids. V lost 5 bases, J lost 0 bases, and 17 bases lay in between. CDR1 is SGHTA and CDR2 is FQGNSA in the germline V gene. This CDR3 reads CASSPPGTASSGNTIYF. The CDR3 DNA is TGTGCCAGCAGCCCCCCCGGTACGGCTAGCTCTGGAAACACCATATATTTT.

The V gene is TRBV18, the J gene TRBJ2-3, with TRBD1 matching over 7 bases. This CDR3 comprises 15 residues. Germline CDR1 and CDR2: KGHSH and LQKENI. Losses at the gene ends were 6 bases for V and 3 bases for J; bases not matched to a gene: 9. The chain's CDR3 is CASSLTGIGTDTQYF. CDR3 DNA: TGTGCCAGCTCGCTGACAGGGATTGGTACAGATACGCAGTATTTT.

As DNA, the CDR3 is TGTGCCAGCAGTTCCCCATCTAGGGGCTACAATGAGCAGTTCTTC. It yields the protein CASSSPSRGYNEQFF. The rearrangement joins TRBV6-9 to TRBJ2-1, with D possibly matching TRBD1 (5 bases). Deletions cut 4 bases from V and 3 bases from J, with 13 bases between. Germline V lookup: CDR1 MNHGY, CDR2 SVAAGI. CDR3 length equals 15 residues.

The J gene is TRBJ2-7, the V gene TRBV5-4; perhaps TRBD2 as D (7 bases). Looked up from germline, CDR1 is SGHNT and CDR2 is YYREEE (reference sequence). The V gene lost 2 bases and the J gene lost 5 bases, with 14 bases spanning the gap. This CDR3 is built from 14 residues. CDR3 nucleotide sequence: TGTGCCAGCAGCTTCCGCCGGGGGGCCCACGAGCAGTACTTC. Amino acid sequence: CASSFRRGAHEQYF. The variable domain in full, with the rest retrieved from reference TRBV5-4 and TRBJ2-7, is ETGVTQSPTHLIKTRGQQVTLRCSSQSGHNTVSWYQQALGQGPQFIFQYYREEENGRGNFPPRFSGLQFPNYSSELNVNALELDDSALYLCASSFRRGAHEQYFGPGTRLTVT.

The V and J genes are TRBV11-2 and TRBJ1-4; 7 nucleotides line up with TRBD1. The CDR3 extends over 15 amino acids. J gave up 7 bases and V 5 bases, and 10 bases lay outside the gene matches. Germline V gene sequence: CDR1 SGHAT, CDR2 FQNNGV. CDR3 DNA sequence: TGTGCCAGCAGCCCAACCGGGACAGTGGGTGAAAAACTGTTTTTT. This translates into CASSPTGTVGEKLFF.

This rearrangement joins TRBV15 to TRBJ1-5; 10 bases line up with TRBD1. The CDR3 covers 15 residues. The germline gives CDR1 LNHNV, CDR2 YYDKDF (reference sequence). Trimming removed 4 bases from V and 6 bases from J; junction bases left unmatched: 6. The CDR3 DNA is TGTGCCACCAGCATCCCGGGACAGGGGTTTCAGCCCCAGCATTTT. Translation: CATSIPGQGFQPQHF.

This clone was detected a few times. The chain recombines TRBV6-5 with TRBJ2-3; D unresolved. V was trimmed by 6 bases and J by 5 bases, leaving 12 bases between them. Germline V CDR1 and CDR2: MNHEY, SVGAGI. The CDR3 covers 13 residues. CDR3 residues: CASRRILRDTQYF. CDR3 DNA: TGTGCCAGCAGACGGATCCTGCGAGATACGCAGTATTTT.